This TCR beta chain was retrieved from a study of OX40 agonist ivuxolimab in advanced cancers. In the study overall: Ivuxolimab was a fully human IgG2 agonistic monoclonal antibody targeting the costimulatory receptor OX40 (CD134). Intravenous ivuxolimab was administered to patients every 2 weeks at six dose levels: 0.01, 0.1, 0.3, 1.5, 3 and 10 mg/kg. Of the 50 to 55 patients in dose escalation, about 19 had hepatocellular carcinoma, some 15 had melanoma, 9 had renal cell carcinoma and 9 had head and neck cancer. In the dose-escalation cohort, roughly four fifths of patients were male, and the mean age was approximately 60 years, with a range of about 20 to 90. Prior anti-PD-1, anti-PD-L1 or anti-CTLA-4 therapy was permitted, and about two fifths of dose-escalation patients had received checkpoint inhibitors. Partial responses were achieved by three dose-escalation patients, of whom one had hepatocellular carcinoma and two had cutaneous melanoma. Peripheral TCRbeta sequencing aimed to test whether ivuxolimab altered TCR sequence diversity and caused clonal T-cell expansion. The paper describes the monotherapy dose-escalation part (N of about 52 patients) of the phase I trial of ivuxolimab.

The trial excluded patients who had a history of autoimmune disease or who were on systemic immunosuppression. Peripheral blood for TCR sequencing was collected from all dose cohorts at baseline, on cycle 4 day 1, and on cycle 7 day 1. The samples were drawn from a first-in-human, open-label, multicenter phase I dose-escalation trial of ivuxolimab. The trial enrolled adults with locally advanced or metastatic head and neck squamous cell, hepatocellular, melanoma or renal cell carcinoma. Before TCR sequencing, CD4+ T cells and CD8+ T cells from peripheral blood were sorted into separate populations. To sequence the TCRbeta CDR3 region, genomic DNA was isolated from the sorted cells. TCRbeta CDR3 regions were sequenced using the immunoSEQ Assay. As stored in TCRdb, this immuneACCESS dataset retains in-frame rearrangements with V and J assigned. A fraction of the clones does not appear; measured against another copy, unresolved V genes explain less than half of the discrepancy, and the remainder lacks a known reason. In this sample the table shows about 53,000 clones, less than 90% of which occur a single time. The ten largest make up approximately 4.6% of the sample.

What the work shows at the level of the full study, not this receptor alone: On average, CD8+ T cells showed more expanded clones than CD4+ T cells after ivuxolimab. Antigen specificity was not determined for the clonally expanded peripheral T cells. At doses of 0.1 to 3.0 mg/kg, clonal expansion of both CD4+ and CD8+ blood T cells was observed from baseline to week 6. Low levels of normalized T-cell clonal expansion were also shown by some nonresponding patients. In the 0.1-3.0 mg/kg groups, partial responders had among the lowest normalized peripheral clonal expansion, particularly in CD8+ T cells.

In regard to this clone: No antigen is known for it. No base quality information exists; no much larger clone differs at one position.

At the junction V is shortened by 1 base and J by 4 bases; bases outside the gene matches: 7. In the germline V gene, CDR1 corresponds to SGHTA and CDR2 to FQGNSA. The CDR3, cysteine through phenylalanine, is 16 amino acids long. The CDR3 DNA has 48 bases and is translated from base 1. The receptor was isolated from an adult with an advanced solid tumor such as melanoma, head and neck, liver or kidney cancer. The specimen was CD4+ or CD8+ T cells sorted from blood, collected in a trial of the OX40 agonist ivuxolimab. Recombination linked TRBV7-2 to TRBJ2-7; 10 central nucleotides agree with TRBD2. The bases are TGTGCCAGCAGCTTAGGCCTAGCGGGAGTGCTGTACGAGCAGTACTTC. Its protein is CASSLGLAGVLYEQYF.